Here is one T cell receptor beta chain with its context. This sample was included in a study of CD8+ T cells in alopecia areata. V lost 2 bases to trimming and J lost 4 bases; unmatched junction nucleotides: 3. Germline V gene sequence: CDR1 SGHTA, CDR2 FQGNSA. CDR3 length: 15 residues. In each case, RNA was isolated and then reverse transcribed into cDNA as the sequencing template. Sequencing used immunoSEQ multiplex PCR; TCRdb keeps in-frame clones, though not all of them. The sample includes over 95,000 clones, around 45% of them seen just once. The source is a human donor with alopecia areata. The sample taken for sequencing was CD4+ T cells sorted from blood. This chain links TRBV7-2 with TRBJ2-1, with 9 positions matching TRBD1. The CDR3 protein is CASSLTGGLYNEQFF. CDR3 bases: TGTGCCAGCAGCTTAACAGGGGGCCTATACAATGAGCAGTTCTTC.